This TCR beta chain was documented in a study of blood T cell repertoires in COVID-19. Sequencing used immunoSEQ multiplex PCR; TCRdb keeps in-frame clones, though not all of them. The data show roughly 160,000 clones, 88% seen once. The CDR3 is 17 amino acids. Germline V gene lookup returns CDR1 SGHRS and CDR2 YFSETQ. The germline V and J ends were trimmed by 3 bases and 0 bases, with 16 bases remaining between them. This clone has a handful of counts. The rearrangement joins TRBV5-1 to TRBJ1-3; no reliable D call. Material: peripheral blood. The origin of this receptor is a man aged 55 to 70 with acute or convalescent COVID-19. Written as DNA, the CDR3 is TGCGCCAGCAGCTGGAGTGGAGGACTAAGCTCTGGAAACACCATATATTTT. Encoded protein: CASSWSGGLSSGNTIYF.